This TCR beta chain was captured by sequencing in a study of CD8+CD57+ T cells in acquired aplastic anemia. Across the study: Quantities of DNA derived from sorted CD4+ and CD8+ cells averaged around 3 ug.

Comment on this clonotype: Its specificity is unknown.

Sequencing was done on patients that had shown CD8+CD57+ cell expansion by flow cytometry. As a group, the patients uniformly had severe acquired aplastic anemia. Researchers used genomic DNA as the template to profile TCR beta VDJ and CDR3. TCRdb ran MiXCR on the reads and lists one entry per CDR3 protein. This sample has 150,000 to 170,000 distinct CDR3 sequences; around half occur once, and the top ten carry about 12%. Overall study results and limits: Overlap between patients and controls comprised just under 30 CD8+ CDR3 sequences.

There are 14 residues in the CDR3. V was shortened by 6 bases and J by 2 bases, with 11 bases between the two germline ends. Germline V CDR1 and CDR2: LNHNV, YYDKDF (reference sequence). The sample taken for sequencing was sorted CD4+, CD8+, or CD8+CD57+ T cells (not recorded which) from PBMCs. This TCR came from a human donor with aplastic anemia. The chain links TRBV15 to TRBJ1-3, with D possibly being TRBD1 (6 bases). The CDR3 coding sequence is TGTGCCACCAGGGGGGCGGGCGCTGGAAACACCATATATTTT. Encoded protein: CATRGAGAGNTIYF.